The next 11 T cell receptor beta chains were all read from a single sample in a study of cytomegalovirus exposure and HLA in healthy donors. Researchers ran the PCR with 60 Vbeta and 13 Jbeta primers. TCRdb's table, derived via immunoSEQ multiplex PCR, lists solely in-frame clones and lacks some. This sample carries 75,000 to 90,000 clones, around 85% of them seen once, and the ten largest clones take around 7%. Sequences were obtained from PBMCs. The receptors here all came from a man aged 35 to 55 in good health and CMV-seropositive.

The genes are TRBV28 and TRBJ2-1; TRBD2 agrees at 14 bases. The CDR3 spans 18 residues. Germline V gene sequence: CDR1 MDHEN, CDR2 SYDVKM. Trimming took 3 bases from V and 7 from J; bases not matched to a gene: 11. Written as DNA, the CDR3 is TGTGCCAGCAGTTTCCCCCGGACTAGCGGGAGGAATAGAAATGAGCAGTTCTTC. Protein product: CASSFPRTSGRNRNEQFF.

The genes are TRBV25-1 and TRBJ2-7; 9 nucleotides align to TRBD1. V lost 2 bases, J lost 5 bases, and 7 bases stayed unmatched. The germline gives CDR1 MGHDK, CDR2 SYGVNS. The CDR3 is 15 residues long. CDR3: CASSEGTGRNHEQYF. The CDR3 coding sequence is TGTGCCAGCAGTGAAGGGACAGGGCGTAATCACGAGCAGTACTTC.

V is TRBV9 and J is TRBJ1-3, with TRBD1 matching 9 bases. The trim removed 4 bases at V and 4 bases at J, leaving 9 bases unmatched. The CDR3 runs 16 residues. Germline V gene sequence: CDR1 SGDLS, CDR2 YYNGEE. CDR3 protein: CASSPRDRVFGNTIYF. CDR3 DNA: TGTGCCAGCAGCCCCCGGGACAGGGTGTTCGGAAACACCATATATTTT.

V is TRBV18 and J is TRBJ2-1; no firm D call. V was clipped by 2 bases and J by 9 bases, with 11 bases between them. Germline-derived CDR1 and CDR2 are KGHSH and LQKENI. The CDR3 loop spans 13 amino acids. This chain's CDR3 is CASSPGFQAEQFF. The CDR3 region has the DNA TGTGCCAGCTCACCAGGTTTTCAGGCTGAGCAGTTCTTC.

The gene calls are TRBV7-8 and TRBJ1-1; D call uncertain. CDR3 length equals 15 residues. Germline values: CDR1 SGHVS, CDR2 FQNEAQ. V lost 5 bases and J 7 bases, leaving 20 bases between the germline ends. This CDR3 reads CASSVKDGGYHEAFF. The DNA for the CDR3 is TGTGCCAGCAGCGTTAAAGATGGAGGGTACCATGAAGCTTTCTTT.

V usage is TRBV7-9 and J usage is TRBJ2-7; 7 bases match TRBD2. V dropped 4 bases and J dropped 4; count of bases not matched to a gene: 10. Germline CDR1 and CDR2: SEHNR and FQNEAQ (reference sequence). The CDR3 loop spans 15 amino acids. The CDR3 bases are TGTGCCAGCAGCTCCCCGTTGGGGCGGGGGTACGAGCAGTACTTC. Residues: CASSSPLGRGYEQYF.

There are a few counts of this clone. CDR3 in amino acids: CASSLLPDNSGNTIYF. CDR3 coding DNA: TGTGCCAGCAGCTTACTCCCGGACAACTCTGGAAACACCATATATTTT. The J gene is TRBJ1-3, the V gene TRBV7-6, with a weak D call TRBD1 (5 bases). V lost 2 bases to trimming and J lost 0 bases, with 11 bases between them. The CDR3 covers 16 residues. CDR1 and CDR2 from the germline V gene are SGHVS and FNYEAQ.

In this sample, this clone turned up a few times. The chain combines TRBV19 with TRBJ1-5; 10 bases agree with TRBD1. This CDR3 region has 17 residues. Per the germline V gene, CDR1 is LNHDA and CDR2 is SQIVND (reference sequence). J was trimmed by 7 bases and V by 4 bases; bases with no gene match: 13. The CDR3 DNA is TGTGCCAGTAGTACTACTAGCTCGACAGGGGGCTGGCAGCCCCAGCATTTT. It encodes CASSTTSSTGGWQPQHF.

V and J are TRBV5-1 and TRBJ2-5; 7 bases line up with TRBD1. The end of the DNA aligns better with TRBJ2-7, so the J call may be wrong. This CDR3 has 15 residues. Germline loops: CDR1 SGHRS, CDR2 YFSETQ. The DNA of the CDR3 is TGCGCCAGCAGCTTGGACGGACAGGAGGTCTACGAGCAGTACTTC. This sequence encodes CASSLDGQEVYEQYF.

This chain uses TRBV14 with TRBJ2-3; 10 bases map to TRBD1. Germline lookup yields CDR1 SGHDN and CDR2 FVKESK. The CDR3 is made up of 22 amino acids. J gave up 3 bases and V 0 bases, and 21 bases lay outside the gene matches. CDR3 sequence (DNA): TGTGCCAGCAGCCAAGATACCCCGACAGGGGGCAGAAACCAGTTGAGGACAGATACGCAGTATTTT. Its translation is CASSQDTPTGGRNQLRTDTQYF.

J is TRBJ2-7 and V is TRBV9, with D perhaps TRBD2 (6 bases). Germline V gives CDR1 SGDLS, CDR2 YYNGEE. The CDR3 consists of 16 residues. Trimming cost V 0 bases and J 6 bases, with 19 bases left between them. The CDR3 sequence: CASSVGSAGTLSEQYF. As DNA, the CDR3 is TGTGCCAGCAGCGTAGGGTCCGCGGGAACCCTAAGCGAGCAGTACTTC.